This T cell receptor beta chain appears in the sequencing data of a study of post-analysis software for immune sequencing data. At the level of the study: Progressive-relapsing, secondary progressive and relapsing-remitting multiple sclerosis were among the disease courses included.

Regarding this clonotype: What it binds is unknown.

General study findings and limits: A significant reduction in normalized Chao1 diversity was observed in multiple sclerosis patients versus controls. Controls showed lower frequencies than patients for 4 or 5 TRBV segments, and TRBV5-6, TRBV5-1 and TRBV20-1 were among these.

The TCR beta cDNA libraries contained unique molecular identifiers. The yield from roughly 1 to 10 million T cells was roughly 0.5 million cDNA molecules in total. TCRdb re-derived calls from the PCR reads in MiXCR, one entry per CDR3 protein. This table has roughly 800,000 distinct CDR3 sequences, 46% appearing once. CDR3 length: 12 amino acids. The ends were cut back, 6 bases at V and 6 bases at J, with 9 bases in the middle. Germline V gives CDR1 MNHNS, CDR2 SASEGT. Sequences were obtained from blood. The J gene is TRBJ1-5, the V gene TRBV6-1; D remains ambiguous. The source of this sequence is a girl between 10 and 17 years old with multiple sclerosis. CDR3 bases: TGTGCCAGCAGAGTACAGCGTCAGCCCCAGCATTTT. Its translation is CASRVQRQPQHF.